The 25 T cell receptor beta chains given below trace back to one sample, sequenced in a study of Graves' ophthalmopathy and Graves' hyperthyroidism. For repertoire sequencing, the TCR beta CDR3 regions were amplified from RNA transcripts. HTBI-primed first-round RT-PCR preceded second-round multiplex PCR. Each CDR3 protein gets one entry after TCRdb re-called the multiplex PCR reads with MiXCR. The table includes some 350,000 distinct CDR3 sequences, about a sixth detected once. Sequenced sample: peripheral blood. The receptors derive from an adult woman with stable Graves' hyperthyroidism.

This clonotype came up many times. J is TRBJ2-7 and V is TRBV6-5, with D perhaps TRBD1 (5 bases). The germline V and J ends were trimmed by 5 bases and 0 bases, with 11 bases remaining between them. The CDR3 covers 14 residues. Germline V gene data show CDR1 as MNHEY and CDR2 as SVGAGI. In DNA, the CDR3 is TGTGCCAGCAGTACGGACACAAACTCCTACGAGCAGTACTTC. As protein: CASSTDTNSYEQYF.

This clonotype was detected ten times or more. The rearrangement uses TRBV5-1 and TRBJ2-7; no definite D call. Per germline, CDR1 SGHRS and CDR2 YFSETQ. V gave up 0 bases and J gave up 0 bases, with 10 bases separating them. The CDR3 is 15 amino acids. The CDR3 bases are TGCGCCAGCAGCTTGGAGGGTGCCCCCTCCTACGAGCAGTACTTC. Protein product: CASSLEGAPSYEQYF.

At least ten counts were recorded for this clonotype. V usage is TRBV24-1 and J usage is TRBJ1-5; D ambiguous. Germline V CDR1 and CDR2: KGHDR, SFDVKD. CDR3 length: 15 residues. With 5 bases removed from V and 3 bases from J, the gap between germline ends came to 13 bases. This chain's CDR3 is CATSAGGPNNQPQHF. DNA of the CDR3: TGTGCCACCAGTGCGGGTGGGCCAAACAATCAGCCCCAGCATTTT.

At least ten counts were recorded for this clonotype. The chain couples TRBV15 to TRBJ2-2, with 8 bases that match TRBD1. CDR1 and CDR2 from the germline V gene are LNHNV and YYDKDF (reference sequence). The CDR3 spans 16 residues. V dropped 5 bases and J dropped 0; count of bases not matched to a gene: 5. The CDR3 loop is CATSLGTGANTGELFF. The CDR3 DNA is TGTGCCACCAGCCTCGGGACAGGAGCGAACACCGGGGAGCTGTTTTTT. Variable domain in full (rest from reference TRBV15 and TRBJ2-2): DAMVIQNPRYQVTQFGKPVTLSCSQTLNHNVMYWYQQKSSQAPKLLFHYYDKDFNNEADTPDNFQSRRPNTSFCFLDIRSPGLGDTAMYLCATSLGTGANTGELFFGEGSRLTVL.

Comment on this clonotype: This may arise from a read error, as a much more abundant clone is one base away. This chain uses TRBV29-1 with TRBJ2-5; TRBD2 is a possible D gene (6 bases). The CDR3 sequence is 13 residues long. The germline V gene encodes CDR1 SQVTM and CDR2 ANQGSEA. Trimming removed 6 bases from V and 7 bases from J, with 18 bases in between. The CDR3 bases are TGCAGCGTCCGGAGGGGACTTGGGGCGACCCAGTACTTC. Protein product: CSVRRGLGATQYF.

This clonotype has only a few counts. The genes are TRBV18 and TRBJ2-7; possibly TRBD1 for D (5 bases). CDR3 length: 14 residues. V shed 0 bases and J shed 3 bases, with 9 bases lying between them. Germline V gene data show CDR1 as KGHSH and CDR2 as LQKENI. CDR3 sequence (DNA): TGTGCCAGCTCACCACCGGGCAGGGACTACGAGCAGTACTTC. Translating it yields CASSPPGRDYEQYF.

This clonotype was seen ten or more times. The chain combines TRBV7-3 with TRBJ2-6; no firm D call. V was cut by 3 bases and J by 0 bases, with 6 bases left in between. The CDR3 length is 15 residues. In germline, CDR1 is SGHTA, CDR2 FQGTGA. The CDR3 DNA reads TGTGCCAGCAGCTTGGGTGACTCTGGGGCCAACGTCCTGACTTTC. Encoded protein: CASSLGDSGANVLTF. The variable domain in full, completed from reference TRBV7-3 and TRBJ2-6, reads GAGVSQTPSNKVTEKGKYVELRCDPISGHTALYWYRQSLGQGPEFLIYFQGTGAADDSGLPNDRFFAVRPEGSVSTLKIQRTERGDSAVYLCASSLGDSGANVLTFGAGSRLTVL.

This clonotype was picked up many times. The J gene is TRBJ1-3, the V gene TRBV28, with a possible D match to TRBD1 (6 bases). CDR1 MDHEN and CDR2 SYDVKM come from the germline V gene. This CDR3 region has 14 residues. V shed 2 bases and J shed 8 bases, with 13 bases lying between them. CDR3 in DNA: TGTGCCAGCAGTTTAGACAGGTTGGGAGACACCATATATTTT. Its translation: CASSLDRLGDTIYF.

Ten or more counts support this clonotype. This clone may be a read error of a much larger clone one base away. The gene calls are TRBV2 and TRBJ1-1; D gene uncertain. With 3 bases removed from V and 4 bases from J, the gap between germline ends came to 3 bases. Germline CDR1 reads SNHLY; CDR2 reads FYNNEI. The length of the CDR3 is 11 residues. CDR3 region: CASSDATEAFF. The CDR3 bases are TGTGCCAGCAGTGATGCCACTGAAGCTTTCTTT.

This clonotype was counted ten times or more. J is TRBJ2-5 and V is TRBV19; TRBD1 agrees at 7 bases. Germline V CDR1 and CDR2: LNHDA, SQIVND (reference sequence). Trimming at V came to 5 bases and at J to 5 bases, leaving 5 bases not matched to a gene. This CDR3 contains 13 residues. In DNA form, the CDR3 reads TGTGCCAGTAGTCGACCACAGGGGGAGACCCAGTACTTC. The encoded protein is CASSRPQGETQYF.

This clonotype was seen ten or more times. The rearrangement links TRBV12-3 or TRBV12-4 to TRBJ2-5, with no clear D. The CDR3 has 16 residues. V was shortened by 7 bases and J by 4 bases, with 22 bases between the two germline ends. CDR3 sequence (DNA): TGTGCCAGCACCTCTCGCCCCGGACGTTCTTTAGAGACCCAGTACTTC. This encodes CASTSRPGRSLETQYF.

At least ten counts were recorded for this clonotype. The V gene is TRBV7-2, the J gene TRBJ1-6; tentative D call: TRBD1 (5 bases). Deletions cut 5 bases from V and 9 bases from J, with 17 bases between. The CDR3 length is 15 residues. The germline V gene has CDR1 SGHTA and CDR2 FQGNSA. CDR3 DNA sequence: TGTGCCAGCAGCCCCCGGGACCGGCGGGTTTCACCCCTCCACTTT. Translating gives CASSPRDRRVSPLHF. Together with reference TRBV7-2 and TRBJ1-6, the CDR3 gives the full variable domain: GAGVSQSPSNKVTEKGKDVELRCDPISGHTALYWYRQSLGQGLEFLIYFQGNSAPDKSGLPSDRFSAERTGGSVSTLTIQRTQQEDSAVYLCASSPRDRRVSPLHFGNGTRLTVT.

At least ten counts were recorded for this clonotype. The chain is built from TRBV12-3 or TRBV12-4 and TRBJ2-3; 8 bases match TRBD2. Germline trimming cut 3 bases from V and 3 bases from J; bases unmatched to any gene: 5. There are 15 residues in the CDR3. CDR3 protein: CASSLGREATDTQYF. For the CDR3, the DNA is TGTGCCAGCAGTTTGGGGCGGGAGGCGACAGATACGCAGTATTTT.

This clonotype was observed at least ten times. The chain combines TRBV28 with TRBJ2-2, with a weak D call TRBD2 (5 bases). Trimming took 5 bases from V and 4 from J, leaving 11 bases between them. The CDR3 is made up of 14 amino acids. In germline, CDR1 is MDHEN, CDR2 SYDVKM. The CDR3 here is CASSETRSTGELFF. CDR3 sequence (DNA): TGTGCCAGCAGTGAAACTAGATCCACCGGGGAGCTGTTTTTT.

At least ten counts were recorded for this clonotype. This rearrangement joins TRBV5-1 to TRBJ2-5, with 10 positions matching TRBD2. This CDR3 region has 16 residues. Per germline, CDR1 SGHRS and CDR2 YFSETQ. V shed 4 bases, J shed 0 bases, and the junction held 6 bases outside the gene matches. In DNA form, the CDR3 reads TGCGCCAGCAGCAAGAGGACTAGCGGAAACCAAGAGACCCAGTACTTC. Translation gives CASSKRTSGNQETQYF. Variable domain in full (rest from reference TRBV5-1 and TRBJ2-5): KAGVTQTPRYLIKTRGQQVTLSCSPISGHRSVSWYQQTPGQGLQFLFEYFSETQRNKGNFPGRFSGRQFSNSRSEMNVSTLELGDSALYLCASSKRTSGNQETQYFGPGTRLLVL.

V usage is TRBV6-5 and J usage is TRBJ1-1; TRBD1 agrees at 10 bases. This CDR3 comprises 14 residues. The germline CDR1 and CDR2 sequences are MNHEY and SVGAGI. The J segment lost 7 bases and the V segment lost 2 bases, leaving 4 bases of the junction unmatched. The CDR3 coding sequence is TGTGCCAGCAGTTACAGGGGGACAGGGGATGAAGCTTTCTTT. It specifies CASSYRGTGDEAFF.

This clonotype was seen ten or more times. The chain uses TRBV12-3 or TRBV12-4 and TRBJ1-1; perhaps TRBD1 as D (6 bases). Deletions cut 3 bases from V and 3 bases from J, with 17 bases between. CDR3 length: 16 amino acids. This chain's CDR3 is CASSFYPGGADTEAFF. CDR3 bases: TGTGCCAGCAGTTTTTACCCGGGGGGGGCGGACACTGAAGCTTTCTTT.

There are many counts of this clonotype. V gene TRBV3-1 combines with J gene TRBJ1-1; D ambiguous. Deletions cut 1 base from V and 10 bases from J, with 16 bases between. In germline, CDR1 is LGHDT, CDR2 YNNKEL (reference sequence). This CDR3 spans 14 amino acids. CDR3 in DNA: TGTGCCAGCAGCCAAGGAGGAGCCGGGGTTGGAGCTTTCTTT. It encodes CASSQGGAGVGAFF. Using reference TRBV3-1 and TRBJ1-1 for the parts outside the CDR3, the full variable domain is DTAVSQTPKYLVTQMGNDKSIKCEQNLGHDTMYWYKQDSKKFLKIMFSYNNKELIINETVPNRFSPKSPDKAHLNLHINSLELGDSAVYFCASSQGGAGVGAFFGQGTRLTVV.

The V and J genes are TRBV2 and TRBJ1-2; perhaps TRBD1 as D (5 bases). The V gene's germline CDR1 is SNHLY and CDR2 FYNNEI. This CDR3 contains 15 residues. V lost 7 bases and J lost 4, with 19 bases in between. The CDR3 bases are TGTGCCAGCAACCGGGACGACCTAGGAGGCTATGGCTACACCTTC. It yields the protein CASNRDDLGGYGYTF.

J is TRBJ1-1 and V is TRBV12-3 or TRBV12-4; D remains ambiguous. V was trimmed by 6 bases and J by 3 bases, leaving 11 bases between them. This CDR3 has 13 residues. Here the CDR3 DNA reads TGTGCCAGCAGCCCGAGCCTCGACACTGAAGCTTTCTTT. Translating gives CASSPSLDTEAFF.

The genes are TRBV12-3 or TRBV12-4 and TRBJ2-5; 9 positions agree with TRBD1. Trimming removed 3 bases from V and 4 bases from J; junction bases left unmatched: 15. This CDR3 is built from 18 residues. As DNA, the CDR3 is TGTGCCAGCAGTTTTATCTATTTTGGGACAGGGCAGAGAGAGACCCAGTACTTC. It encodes CASSFIYFGTGQRETQYF.

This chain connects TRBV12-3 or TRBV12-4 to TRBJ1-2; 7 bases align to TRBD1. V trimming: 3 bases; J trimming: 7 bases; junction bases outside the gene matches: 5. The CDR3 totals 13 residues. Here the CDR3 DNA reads TGTGCCAGCAGTTTTCGACAGGGTGGTGGCTACACCTTC. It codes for CASSFRQGGGYTF.

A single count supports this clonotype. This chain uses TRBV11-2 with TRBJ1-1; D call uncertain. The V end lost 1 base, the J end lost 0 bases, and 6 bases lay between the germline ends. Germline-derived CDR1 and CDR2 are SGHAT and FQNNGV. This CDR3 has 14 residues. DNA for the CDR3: TGTGCCAGCAGCTTAGGTCCCGTGAACACTGAAGCTTTCTTT. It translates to CASSLGPVNTEAFF.

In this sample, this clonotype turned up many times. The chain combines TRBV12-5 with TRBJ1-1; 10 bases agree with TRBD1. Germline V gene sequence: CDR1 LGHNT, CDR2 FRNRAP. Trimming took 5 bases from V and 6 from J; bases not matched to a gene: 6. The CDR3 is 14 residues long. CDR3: CASGPGQGVPEAFF. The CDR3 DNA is TGTGCTAGTGGTCCCGGACAGGGGGTCCCTGAAGCTTTCTTT.

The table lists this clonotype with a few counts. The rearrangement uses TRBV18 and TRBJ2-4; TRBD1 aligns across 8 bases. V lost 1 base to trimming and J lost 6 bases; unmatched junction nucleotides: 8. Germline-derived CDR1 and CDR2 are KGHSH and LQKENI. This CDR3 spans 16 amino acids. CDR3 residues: CASSPRLQGAVNIQYF. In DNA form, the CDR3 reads TGTGCCAGCTCACCACGCTTGCAGGGGGCGGTAAACATTCAGTACTTC.